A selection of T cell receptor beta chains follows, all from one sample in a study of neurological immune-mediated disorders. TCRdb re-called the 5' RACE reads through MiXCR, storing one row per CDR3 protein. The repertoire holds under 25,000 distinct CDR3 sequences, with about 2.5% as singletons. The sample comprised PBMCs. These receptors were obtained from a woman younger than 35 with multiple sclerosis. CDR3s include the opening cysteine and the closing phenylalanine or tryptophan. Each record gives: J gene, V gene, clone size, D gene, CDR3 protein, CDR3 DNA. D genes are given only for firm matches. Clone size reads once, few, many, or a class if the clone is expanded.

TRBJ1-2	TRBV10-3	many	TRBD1	CAISTTGNYGYTF	TGTGCCATCAGTACGACAGGGAACTATGGCTACACCTTC
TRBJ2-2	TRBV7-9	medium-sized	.	CASSLVLSYSGTGELFF	TGTGCCAGCAGCTTAGTACTTTCTTACAGTGGCACCGGGGAGCTGTTTTTT
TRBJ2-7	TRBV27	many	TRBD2	CASSFSASGVQYEQYF	TGTGCCAGCAGTTTTTCGGCTAGCGGGGTCCAATACGAGCAGTACTTC
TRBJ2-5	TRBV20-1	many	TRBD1	CSASGGTDQETQYF	TGCAGTGCTTCAGGGGGTACCGATCAAGAGACCCAGTACTTC
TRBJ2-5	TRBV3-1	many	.	CASSPVTKTQYF	TGTGCCAGCAGCCCGGTAACGAAGACCCAGTACTTC
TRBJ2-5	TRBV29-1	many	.	CSVDGIRGRVKETQYF	TGCAGCGTTGATGGTATCAGGGGACGGGTTAAGGAGACCCAGTACTTC
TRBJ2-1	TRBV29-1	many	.	CSVLQGGSYNEQFF	TGCAGCGTTCTACAGGGAGGCTCCTACAATGAGCAGTTCTTC
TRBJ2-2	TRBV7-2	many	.	CASSLEMSVGELFF	TGTGCCAGCAGCTTAGAAATGTCGGTTGGGGAGCTGTTTTTT
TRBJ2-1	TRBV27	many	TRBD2	CASSLSAGGLNEQFF	TGTGCCAGCAGTTTATCAGCGGGGGGGCTCAATGAGCAGTTCTTC
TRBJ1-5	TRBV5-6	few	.	CASSLSGGAPNQPQHF	TGTGCCAGCAGCTTGAGTGGTGGGGCGCCCAATCAGCCCCAGCATTTT
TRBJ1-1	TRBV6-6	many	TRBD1	CASTLDRGNTEAFF	TGTGCCAGCACCCTCGACAGGGGGAACACTGAAGCTTTCTTT
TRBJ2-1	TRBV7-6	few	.	CASSLAGGEYNEQFF	TGTGCCAGCAGCTTAGCGGGGGGCGAGTACAATGAGCAGTTCTTC
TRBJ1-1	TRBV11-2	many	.	CASSLSLNTEAFF	TGTGCCAGCAGCTTATCCCTGAACACTGAAGCTTTCTTT
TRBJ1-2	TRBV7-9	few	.	CASSLGGGYTF	TGTGCCAGCAGCTTAGGGGGAGGCTACACCTTC
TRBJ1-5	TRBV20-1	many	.	CSARDPGAYGPQHF	TGCAGTGCTAGAGATCCCGGTGCCTATGGGCCCCAGCATTTT
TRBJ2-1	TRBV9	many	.	CASSGGQSNDVQFF	TGTGCCAGCAGCGGCGGACAATCCAATGACGTGCAGTTCTTC
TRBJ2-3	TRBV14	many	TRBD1	CASSLGTGKTDTQYF	TGTGCCAGCAGCCTGGGGACAGGGAAGACAGATACGCAGTATTTT
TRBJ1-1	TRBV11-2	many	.	CASSSQERTLNTEAFF	TGTGCCAGCAGCTCGCAGGAGAGGACATTGAACACTGAAGCTTTCTTT
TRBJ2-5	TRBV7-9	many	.	CASSEPPIDGQETQYF	TGTGCCAGCAGCGAGCCGCCGATTGACGGCCAAGAGACCCAGTACTTC